This TCR beta chain was sequenced for a study of cytomegalovirus exposure and HLA in healthy donors (dated by TCRdb to 2016 to 2017). For context, the study as a whole: An earlier analysis of roughly 500 of the donors reported approximately 260 Gb of sequence data and 117 million unique TCR beta sequences obtained from about 170 million T cells. Alongside the repertoire data, information on donor age, sex, ethnicity and CMV serostatus was compiled. To predict cytomegalovirus infection status, the study brought together high-throughput TCR immunosequencing, statistical association of individual TCRs with disease status, and machine learning. Class I and class II HLA loci were covered by the typing at four-digit resolution. The number of typed donors differed by locus: roughly 620-630 for A, B, C, DRB1 and DQB1; 522 for DQA1; approximately 600 for DPA1; and 400 to 480 for DPB1. The later analysis used no new phenotypic data to find candidate immune exposures, relying instead on TCR beta sequences and their occurrence across donors. Approximately 300 gigabases of sequencing data and 70 million to 85 million unique TCR sequences were included in an early release covering several hundred HLA-typed donors. An earlier analysis of 500 to 650 of the donors applied high-throughput TCR beta sequencing to assess whether each TCR beta V gene segment acted as functional or pseudogenic. The genetic ancestry cluster associated with self-reported Caucasian donors included over 65% of the 300 to 450 genotyped donors. Using immunosequencing, the study profiled T cell repertoires from approximately 700 subjects and related those repertoires to cytomegalovirus serostatus. The study aimed to test whether cataloging public T cell receptors could reveal signatures of past pathogen exposure. Every repertoire in the discovery cohort had been generated on one and the same sequencing platform. Because of strong linkage in the cohort, roughly five DR-DQ haplotypes were treated as single units for association and clustering. A separate validation cohort of about 110 different subjects was used in addition to the approximately 670-subject first cohort. In a later analysis, previously published TCR beta repertoires from 550 to 750 donors were re-analyzed and high-resolution HLA genotyping was added so that TCR occurrence patterns could be studied. On average, roughly 240,000 unique TCR beta nucleotide sequences were sequenced per donor among 300 to 500 genotyped donors of the cohort, with about 19% of those sequences being non-productive. In a later genetic analysis, genome-wide SNP genotypes for about 55% of the roughly 670 donors were used, and that subset was treated as a discovery cohort. What the authors observed across the whole study: Most CMV-associated TCR beta chains appeared to be HLA-restricted in a later analysis, and the HLA associations seemed to be driven largely by CMV exposure. According to a later genetic analysis, donors in an Asian-associated ancestry cluster had fewer N-insertions in productive TCRs than the roughly 700-donor mean. A later genetic analysis associated a missense DCLRE1C variant with V-gene and J-gene trimming of TCR beta chains, and an independent cohort replicated the association. Cytomegalovirus status was reported to be diagnosed by the classifier with high specificity and sensitivity in both the original and validation cohorts. A later analysis associated 16,951 TCR beta sequences with specific HLA alleles at a false discovery rate of 0.05. In a later analysis, TCR association rates were found to vary across HLA loci, with the most associated TCRs seen for DRB1 alleles and the fewest for HLA-C alleles. A further reported finding was that TCR beta sequences accurately predicted the HLA-A and HLA-B alleles for most subjects in the first cohort. The earlier analysis of 450 to 700 of the donors excluded seventeen rarely observed V segments, including chromosome 9 orphons, because counts were too low. Assigning TCR associations to individual alleles was difficult when HLA alleles, especially DR and DQ, strongly co-occurred. Compared with equally common non-associated chains, HLA-associated TCR beta chains in a later analysis were more clonally expanded and had lower generation probabilities. Because some donors lacked HLA typing at each locus, the association tests relied only on the typed subset. A few of the identified cytomegalovirus-associated TCR beta chains were confirmed in vitro to be specific for cytomegalovirus antigens. Linkage disequilibrium might explain the correlated functional status among segregating V segments, but an unknown experimental factor could not be ruled out. CMV serostatus was the only immune exposure information available for the cohort. According to a later analysis, parvovirus B19, influenza, CMV and Epstein-Barr virus appeared linked to several top co-occurrence clusters. A cluster of highly shared sequence variants was judged likely to be a technical artifact of the sequencing pipeline. Most TCR sequences were observed very rarely across donors, whereas some public TCRs were present in many individuals. The 87-base-pair reads could not distinguish some IMGT-functional V segments, including TRBV6-2 and TRBV6-3, so those segments were excluded. Roughly uniform sequencing depth across donors was assumed in presence/absence analyses, although this assumption may not hold. In an earlier analysis of under 600 of the donors, most TCR beta V segments were observed in productive rearrangements about 87% or about 30% of the time, broadly matching IMGT annotations. Only TCR beta chains were sequenced in this cohort, and the absence of alpha or paired-chain data limited detectable features. The authors suggested that the approach could potentially be extended to other disease states and immunological phenotypes. The study listed 150 to 200 TCR beta chains as associated with cytomegalovirus.

On this clone: Its antigen remains unidentified. Qualities for individual bases were not recorded, and no much larger clone is one base off.

The CDR3 measures 16 amino acids from cysteine to phenylalanine. The kept DNA is CDR3 alone, 48 bases in frame from the first base. According to the germline V gene (reference sequence), CDR1 reads LNHNV and CDR2 reads YYDKDF. V is cut back by 0 bases and J by 7 bases, with 5 bases in the junction unmatched. The library was obtained by the immunoSEQ multiplex PCR assay. For the multiplex PCR, a mixture combining 60 forward primers for TCR Vbeta segments and 13 reverse primers for TCR Jbeta segments was used. A multiplex PCR assay on genomic DNA amplified the CDR3 region of rearranged TCR beta genes. The Illumina HiSeq System was used to sequence the amplified TCR beta libraries as 87-base-pair reads. For the original study's pipeline: A later analysis tallied 70 million to 100 million unique TCR beta chains across the 700 or so repertoires, and around 12 million of those chains were shared by two or more donors. Raw reads were error-corrected and collapsed into unique sequences with a nearest-neighbor algorithm that merged closely related sequences to remove PCR and sequencing errors. V, D and J gene segments were assigned by aligning CDR3 sequences to IMGT reference sequences. For a sequence to be retained, at least a six-nucleotide match to both a V gene segment and a J gene segment was required. Rearrangements were classified as productive when the CDR3 lacked stop codons and remained in frame with V and J, and all other rearrangements were classified as non-productive. Following IMGT convention, CDR3 was defined as the stretch from the second conserved V-encoded cysteine to the conserved J-encoded phenylalanine. The earlier analysis of approximately 590 of the donors excluded any sequence lacking an unambiguous match to a single V gene segment. An earlier analysis of 550 to 650 of the donors classified V segments as functional when productive rearrangements were above 56.7% and as segregating when the standard deviation between donors was above 5%. A statistical classification framework was built to diagnose cytomegalovirus status from the catalog of TCR beta chain sequences. In a later analysis, TCR nucleotide sequences were compared against IMGT/GENE-DB human TR gene sequences so that V and J genes could be assigned. A later analysis assigned CDR3 sequences and most-parsimonious VDJ recombination scenarios with the TCRdist pipeline. In a later analysis, every TCR beta chain was defined by the combination of its CDR3 amino acid sequence and its V-gene family, and reads without a unique V-gene family were dropped. To address suspected cross-contamination and a sequencing artifact, a later analysis removed roughly 640 highly shared, low-generation-probability nucleotide sequences. For each public chain, a later analysis derived a clonal expansion index from normalized ranks of inferred template counts within each repertoire. A later analysis computed generation probabilities with a VDJ recombination model fitted to out-of-frame rearrangements, and checked the results against IGoR. Hypergeometric tests were used in a later analysis to score TCR-TCR, TCR-HLA and TCR-CMV co-occurrence, with a repertoire-size bias correction applied to the TCR pairs. To estimate false discovery rates, a later analysis permuted the HLA or CMV assignments 20 times. A later analysis grouped co-occurring TCRs with DBSCAN, adding TCRdist sequence similarity when clustering within HLA-allele-positive subsets. Repertoires with fewer than 30,000 or more than 120,000 public chains, plus five repertoires with anomalous nucleotide sharing, were excluded from co-occurrence clustering. TCRdb took over this immuneACCESS table, retaining in-frame rearrangements with V and J assigned. Such tables are incomplete; in checked studies, under half of the missing clones stem from an unresolved V gene, and the remainder is unexplained. Clone size and V and J calls were adopted from that table, with D and trimming inferred from the DNA. This sample is represented by a few hundred thousand clones; 80% to 90% of them were singletons. Roughly 2.1% of the sample rests with the top ten.

The cohort was made up of about 670 healthy bone marrow donors. Cohort members were all nominally healthy when sampled, although unrecorded immune exposures were likely present. The donor tested CMV seronegative and was one of the 352 seronegative cohort members. Each donor provided a peripheral blood sample, and peripheral blood mononuclear cells were used for TCR beta sequencing. The Qiagen DNeasy Blood Extraction Kit was used to extract genomic DNA from the blood cell samples. The chain is encoded by TRBV15 joined to TRBJ2-3; the central 12 bases match TRBD2. Source material: PBMCs. The TCR was taken from a young woman in good health and CMV-seronegative. The base sequence is TGTGCCACCAGCAGAGACACTAGCGGGGGGAGGAATACGCAGTATTTT. Its protein is CATSRDTSGGRNTQYF.